What follows describes a single TCR beta chain. It lacks a known antigen. Compared with germline, one end of the junction differs, possibly owing to a read error. Looking up the germline V gene yields CDR1 WSHSY and CDR2 SAAADI. The CDR3 sequence holds 13 residues, the cysteine and phenylalanine included. The entry retains the CDR3 DNA only, 39 bases that are in frame from base 1. The sample belongs to a study of T cell repertoires and leukemia-associated antigens (dated by TCRdb to between 2017 and 2020). A note on the overall study: Each sample yielded about 5.1 to 6.6 million read pairs and roughly 3.3 to 5.0 million effective reads, approximately 16 million effective reads overall. The study aimed to identify which antigen a TCR Vbeta21 clone previously found in CML patients recognizes, using in vitro peptide stimulation of healthy T cells. The full study reports these points: The four groups showed no significant differences in numbers of Vbeta genes (about 60), Jbeta genes (around 13), VDJ rearrangements, or unique CDR3s. Antigen specificity and function of the expanded clones were not tested directly and required further investigation.

CD3+ T cells were initially rested overnight at roughly 2.5 million cells/mL in RPMI 1640 lacking fetal bovine serum. CD3+ T cells were isolated from PBMCs with MACS immunomagnetic beads following the manufacturer's instructions. Total RNA was extracted from the cultured T cells using TRIzol reagent. TCRbeta libraries were amplified from RNA using 5' rapid amplification of cDNA ends (5'RACE). Before sequencing, library concentration and integrity were assessed using Qubit, an Agilent instrument, and quantitative PCR. Sequencing of qualified libraries was performed on Illumina HiSeq or MiSeq by a commercial service provider. For the original study's pipeline: TCR sequences in each sample were identified with MiXCR version 1.8.2. Qualified clones required a CDR3 longer than four amino acids, an in-frame nucleotide length, and no stop codon. A read counted as effective if the read contained the complete CDR3 structure. Validation of expanded clones was performed by RT-PCR with 24 Vbeta primers, GeneScan spectratyping, and Sanger sequencing. Through fastp at Q25 and MiXCR, TCRdb rebuilt clones from the public reads, retaining in-frame beta chains. When rows share a CDR3 protein, they turn into one entry using the most common DNA and genes. Clone size and V and J calls follow TCRdb, not the original study. The sample contains about 10,000 distinct CDR3 sequences, 42% of them found a single time. The ten largest clones represent under 35% of the sample.

The TCR comes from a female donor in good health. Sequencing was carried out using CD3+ T cells sorted from blood and cultured. The chain is made from TRBV10-2 and TRBJ2-5, with an unclear D gene assignment. Read as DNA, the sequence is TGCGCCACTCTCAAACCAGGCGTGGAGACCCAGCACTTC. Translated, this gives CATLKPGVETQHF.